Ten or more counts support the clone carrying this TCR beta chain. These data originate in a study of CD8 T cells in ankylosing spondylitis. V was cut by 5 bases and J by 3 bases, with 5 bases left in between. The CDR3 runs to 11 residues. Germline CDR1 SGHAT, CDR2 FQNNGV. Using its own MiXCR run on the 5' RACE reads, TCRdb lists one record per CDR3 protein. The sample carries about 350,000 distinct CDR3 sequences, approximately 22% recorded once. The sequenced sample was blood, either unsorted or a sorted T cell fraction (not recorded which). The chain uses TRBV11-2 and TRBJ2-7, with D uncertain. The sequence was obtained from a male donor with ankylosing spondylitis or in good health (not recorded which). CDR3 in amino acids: CASSLYYEQYF. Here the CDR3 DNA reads TGTGCCAGCAGCCTATACTACGAGCAGTACTTC. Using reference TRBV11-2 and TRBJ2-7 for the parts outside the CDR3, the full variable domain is EAGVAQSPRYKIIEKRQSVAFWCNPISGHATLYWYQQILGQGPKLLIQFQNNGVVDDSQLPKDRFSAERLKGVDSTLKIQPAKLEDSAVYLCASSLYYEQYFGPGTRLTVT.